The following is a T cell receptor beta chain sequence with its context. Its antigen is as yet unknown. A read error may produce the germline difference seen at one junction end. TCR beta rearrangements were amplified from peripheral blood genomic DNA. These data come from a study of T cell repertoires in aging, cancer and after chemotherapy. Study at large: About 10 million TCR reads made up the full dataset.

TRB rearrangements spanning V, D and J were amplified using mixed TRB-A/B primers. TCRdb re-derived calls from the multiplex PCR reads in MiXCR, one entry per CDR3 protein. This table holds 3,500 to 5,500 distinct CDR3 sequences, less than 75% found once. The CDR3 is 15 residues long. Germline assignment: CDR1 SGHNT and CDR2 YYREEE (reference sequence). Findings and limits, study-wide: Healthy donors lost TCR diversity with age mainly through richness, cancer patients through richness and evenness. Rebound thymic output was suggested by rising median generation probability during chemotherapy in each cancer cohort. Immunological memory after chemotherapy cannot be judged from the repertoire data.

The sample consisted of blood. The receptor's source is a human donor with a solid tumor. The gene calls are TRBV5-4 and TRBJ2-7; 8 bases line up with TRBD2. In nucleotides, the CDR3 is TGCGCCAGCAGCTTGGGCCCTGGCGGGGGGTACGAGCAGTACTTC. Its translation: CASSLGPGGGYEQYF.